Here is one T cell receptor beta chain with its context. The record originates from a study of blood T cell repertoires in COVID-19. Study context: Some COVID-19 samples were acute and others convalescent; all came from the United States, Italy and Spain.

Repertoires were generated with immunoSEQ multiplex PCR, while TCRdb's copy carries only in-frame clones and drops some. The data hold about 260,000 clones, with around 87% observed a single time. This receptor was identified in a woman aged 45-59 years with acute or convalescent COVID-19. Sequenced input: peripheral blood.

CDR3 bases: TGTGCCAGCTCACGATCCTACTCCTATAATTCACCCCTCCACTTT. It translates to CASSRSYSYNSPLHF. V and J are TRBV9 and TRBJ1-6; no reliable D call. V lost 7 bases and J 0 bases, leaving 11 bases between the germline ends. This CDR3 spans 15 amino acids. Per the germline V gene, CDR1 is SGDLS and CDR2 is YYNGEE.